A selection of T cell receptor beta chains follows, all from one sample in a study of Ad26.COV2.S vaccination and SARS-CoV-2 variants. Clones were sequenced by immunoSEQ multiplex PCR, and TCRdb holds only the in-frame ones, with some missing. The table lists hundreds of thousands of clones, nearly 90% of them singletons. The sample in question was peripheral blood, obtained in a trial of Ad26.COV2.S vaccine versus placebo. The receptors shown here come from a person aged 18-65 years who received the Ad26.COV2.S COVID-19 vaccine or a placebo. CDR3s include the opening cysteine and the closing phenylalanine or tryptophan. A D gene is named only where the DNA matches it firmly. Expanded clones get a size class; other rows say once, few or many, or leave the size out.

V gene	J gene	D gene	clone size	CDR3 protein	CDR3 DNA
TRBV2	TRBJ2-1	-	-	CAGGGRSYEQFF	TGTGCCGGGGGCGGCAGGTCCTATGAGCAGTTCTTC
TRBV7-9	TRBJ2-1	-	-	CASSLAGDNNEQFF	TGTGCCAGCAGCTTAGCGGGAGACAACAATGAGCAGTTCTTC
TRBV7-3	TRBJ2-6	-	-	CASSEDGGANVLTF	TGTGCCAGCAGCGAGGATGGTGGGGCCAACGTCCTGACTTTC
TRBV28	TRBJ1-1	-	-	CASTEWGQRNTEAFF	TGTGCCAGCACCGAATGGGGACAACGGAACACTGAAGCTTTCTTT
TRBV6-5	TRBJ2-1	-	once	CASWTTNYNEQFF	TGTGCCAGCTGGACAACGAACTACAATGAGCAGTTCTTC
TRBV29-1	TRBJ1-4	-	-	CSGRSRVGEKLFF	TGCAGCGGACGATCCAGGGTTGGAGAAAAACTGTTTTTT
TRBV4-3	TRBJ2-3	TRBD2	once	CASSLLAGASTDTQYF	TGCGCCAGCAGCCTATTAGCGGGGGCTAGCACAGATACGCAGTATTTT
TRBV5-1	TRBJ2-1	-	-	CASSPLGGGGATSYNEQFF	TGCGCCAGCAGCCCCCTGGGTGGGGGCGGGGCTACCTCCTACAATGAGCAGTTCTTC
TRBV15	TRBJ1-2	TRBD1	-	CATSRGDRGGYGYTF	TGTGCCACCAGCAGAGGGGACAGGGGAGGCTATGGCTACACCTTC
TRBV27	TRBJ2-3	-	-	CASRSPGGREDTQYF	TGTGCCAGCAGGTCCCCGGGGGGCAGGGAAGATACGCAGTATTTT